The table lists the clone carrying this T cell receptor (beta chain) with a count of one. This sample stems from a study of blood T cell repertoires in COVID-19. CDR3 length equals 13 residues. V gave up 4 bases and J gave up 7 bases; unmatched junction bases: 1. In germline, CDR1 is MNHEY, CDR2 SVGAGI. TCRdb keeps only in-frame clones here, not all; method: immunoSEQ multiplex PCR. The table lists 200,000 or so clones, under 90% of them singletons. This TCR was sampled from a man aged 55 to 70 who had recovered from COVID-19. Sequencing was done on a sample of peripheral blood. The chain is built from TRBV6-5 and TRBJ2-5; 12 nucleotides match TRBD2. CDR3 region: CASSSSGGGTQYF. In DNA, the CDR3 is TGTGCCAGCAGTTCTAGCGGGGGGGGGACCCAGTACTTC.